Here is one T cell receptor beta chain with its context. What it binds is not known. These data are taken from a study of T-cell reconstitution after alpha-beta-depleted transplantation in children. The J segment lost 0 bases and the V segment lost 4 bases, leaving 10 bases of the junction unmatched. The germline V gene encodes CDR1 SGHTA and CDR2 FQGNSA. The CDR3 totals 17 residues. A library of TCRbeta sequences, prepared with unique molecular identifiers, was generated. TCRdb re-analysed the PCR reads in MiXCR, keeping a single row per CDR3 protein. The sample has a few hundred thousand distinct CDR3 sequences, over 10% seen once. Overall study findings and caveats: Where alpha-beta T cells came from about two months after transplant was reportedly several hundred expanded graft clones. Some patients' high day-60 TCRbeta diversity was traced to surviving recipient T cells and thymic progenitors. At the one-year point after transplant, T-cell counts and TCRbeta diversity were found to come mostly from T cells that had been newly produced.

The receptor was isolated from a male patient under 18 who had a stem cell transplant for acute myeloid leukemia, so the T cells may come from the graft donor. Material: PBMCs, mostly from graft donor cells, obtained 360 days after TCRalphabeta/CD19-depleted stem cell transplant. This rearrangement joins TRBV7-2 to TRBJ2-3; 7 bases align to TRBD2. The CDR3 DNA is TGTGCCAGCAGCTACGGACTAGTTGGGCTGAGCACAGATACGCAGTATTTT. It codes for CASSYGLVGLSTDTQYF. The full variable domain, in which reference TRBV7-2 and TRBJ2-3 provide the parts outside the CDR3, is GAGVSQSPSNKVTEKGKDVELRCDPISGHTALYWYRQSLGQGLEFLIYFQGNSAPDKSGLPSDRFSAERTGGSVSTLTIQRTQQEDSAVYLCASSYGLVGLSTDTQYFGPGTRLTVL.